This entry lists 25 T cell receptor beta chains sequenced from one sample in a study of T cell responses to AZD1222 COVID-19 vaccine. Measured with immunoSEQ multiplex PCR; TCRdb has only the in-frame clones, and not every one. The table has about 130,000 clones, around 89% seen once. This specimen consisted of peripheral blood, obtained on day 0 of AZD1222 vaccination. The receptors originated from an adult in good health.

V gene TRBV6-5 combines with J gene TRBJ1-4; D perhaps matches TRBD1 (5 bases). The CDR3 is made up of 15 amino acids. Germline V CDR1 and CDR2: MNHEY, SVGAGI. The V gene lost 8 bases and the J gene lost 0 bases, with 13 bases spanning the gap. The CDR3, as DNA: TGTGCCAGCTCCAGGGAGGGAGCAACTAATGAAAAACTGTTTTTT. The encoded protein is CASSREGATNEKLFF.

The chain employs TRBV29-1 and TRBJ2-3, with D unresolved. With 5 bases removed from V and 5 bases from J, the gap between germline ends came to 17 bases. Per the germline V gene, CDR1 is SQVTM and CDR2 is ANQGSEA. The CDR3 is 14 residues long. The CDR3 DNA sequence: TGCAGCGTTTCCCCCCGGTTAGCCGGAGATACGCAGTATTTT. Its translation: CSVSPRLAGDTQYF.

This sequence joins TRBV19 and TRBJ2-1; 7 bases are shared with TRBD1. The CDR3 has 13 amino acids. J lost 7 bases, V lost 6 bases, and 6 bases had no gene match. Germline values: CDR1 LNHDA, CDR2 SQIVND (reference sequence). The CDR3 protein is CASSPLRGNEQFF. Here the CDR3 DNA reads TGTGCCAGTAGCCCTCTCAGGGGGAATGAGCAGTTCTTC.

The chain combines TRBV28 with TRBJ1-2, with 9 bases lining up with TRBD1. This CDR3 region has 13 residues. The trim removed 6 bases at V and 8 bases at J, leaving 7 bases unmatched. Germline V CDR1 and CDR2: MDHEN, SYDVKM. CDR3 region: CASRPGTGNGYTF. In DNA, the CDR3 is TGTGCCAGCAGACCCGGGACAGGGAACGGCTACACCTTC.

The rearrangement links TRBV27 to TRBJ2-1, with D unclear. CDR3 length equals 14 residues. V was shortened by 5 bases and J by 2 bases, with 10 bases between the two germline ends. Germline lookup yields CDR1 MNHEY and CDR2 SMNVEV (reference sequence). The CDR3 region is CASSRRGPYNEQFF. The CDR3 DNA follows: TGTGCCAGCAGTCGGAGAGGACCCTACAATGAGCAGTTCTTC.

J is TRBJ2-1 and V is TRBV27; D not certain. The CDR3 totals 16 residues. CDR1 and CDR2 (germline): MNHEY, SMNVEV (reference sequence). Trimming cost V 6 bases and J 7 bases, with 22 bases left between them. As DNA, the CDR3 is TGTGCCAGCAGCCCTCTGGGTGGGCGGCCCAATAATGAGCAGTTCTTC. It codes for CASSPLGGRPNNEQFF.

This chain joins TRBV10-3 and TRBJ2-5, with 10 positions matching TRBD2. In germline, CDR1 is ENHRY, CDR2 SYGVKD. This CDR3 is built from 15 residues. Trimming took 2 bases from V and 2 from J; bases not matched to a gene: 2. CDR3 loop: CAISEGLAAQETQYF. The CDR3 nucleotides are TGTGCCATCAGTGAGGGACTAGCGGCACAAGAGACCCAGTACTTC.

The chain carries TRBV6-4 and TRBJ1-1; 11 positions agree with TRBD1. Trimming removed 2 bases from V and 11 bases from J; junction bases left unmatched: 4. The germline CDR1 and CDR2 sequences are MRHNA and SNTAGT. The CDR3 totals 13 residues. CDR3 nucleotides: TGTGCCAGCAGTGACGGGACAGGGGGTTTGGCTTTCTTT. Translating it yields CASSDGTGGLAFF.

This sequence joins TRBV28 and TRBJ2-7; 10 bases agree with TRBD1. Germline V lookup: CDR1 MDHEN, CDR2 SYDVKM. V gave up 8 bases and J gave up 5 bases; unmatched junction bases: 12. This CDR3 is built from 15 residues. CDR3 coding DNA: TGTGCCAGCCACCTTTTCGGACAGGGGGTAGACGAGCAGTACTTC. Its protein product is CASHLFGQGVDEQYF.

J is TRBJ2-3 and V is TRBV4-3; 8 positions match TRBD2. After removal of 1 base from V and 6 bases from J, the junction contained 3 bases not matched to a gene. Germline V CDR1 and CDR2: LGHNA, YSLEER. This CDR3 region has 14 residues. The CDR3 nucleotides read TGCGCCAGCAGCCAAGTAGCGGGGACTGATACGCAGTATTTT. The encoded protein is CASSQVAGTDTQYF.

This clone has a handful of counts. The chain employs TRBV5-4 and TRBJ1-2; D is possibly TRBD1 (6 bases). Germline values: CDR1 SGHNT, CDR2 YYREEE (reference sequence). V lost 1 base to trimming and J lost 6 bases, with 16 bases between them. The CDR3 is 15 amino acids. CDR3 sequence (DNA): TGTGCCAGCAGCTTGCTCTTTGGACAGTCCAATGGCTACACCTTC. Protein sequence: CASSLLFGQSNGYTF.

The V gene is TRBV7-2, the J gene TRBJ2-7, with a possible D match to TRBD2 (6 bases). This CDR3 spans 15 amino acids. Trimming removed 0 bases at V and 5 bases at J, with 14 bases between. Germline loops: CDR1 SGHTA, CDR2 FQGNSA. The chain's CDR3 is CASSLAGRETHEQYF. CDR3 in DNA: TGTGCCAGCAGCTTAGCGGGACGGGAGACCCACGAGCAGTACTTC.

The chain joins TRBV9 to TRBJ1-1; D possibly corresponds to TRBD1 (5 bases). V shed 0 bases and J shed 0 bases, with 15 bases lying between them. The CDR3 is made up of 17 amino acids. Germline V gene sequence: CDR1 SGDLS, CDR2 YYNGEE. This CDR3 reads CASSVAASQGMNTEAFF. The CDR3 nucleotides are TGTGCCAGCAGCGTAGCGGCGTCCCAGGGTATGAACACTGAAGCTTTCTTT.

In regard to this clone: Other DNA sequences of this sample code for an identical CDR3. The chain employs TRBV18 and TRBJ2-7; D not resolved. The germline V gene has CDR1 KGHSH and CDR2 LQKENI. The CDR3 is 13 residues long. V lost 2 bases and J 3 bases, leaving 8 bases between the germline ends. Here the CDR3 reads CASSPGVRYEQYF. The CDR3 nucleotides are TGTGCCAGCTCACCAGGGGTCCGCTACGAGCAGTACTTC.

The rearrangement uses TRBV29-1 and TRBJ2-7; 7 bases map to TRBD1. The CDR3 runs to 13 residues. V gave up 4 bases and J gave up 3 bases; unmatched junction bases: 6. Per the germline V gene, CDR1 is SQVTM and CDR2 is ANQGSEA. CDR3 amino acids: CSVVQGPFYEQYF. The CDR3 DNA sequence: TGCAGCGTTGTACAGGGGCCCTTCTACGAGCAGTACTTC.

This sequence joins TRBV1 and TRBJ2-5; TRBD1 is the table's D call, not checked against the DNA. TRBV1 corresponds to a pseudogene. CDR3 size: 15 residues. For the CDR3, the DNA is TGCACCAGCAGCCAATTCGCAGGGGGGCAAGAGACCCAGTACTTC. Translating gives CTSSQFAGGQETQYF.

This clone was observed a handful of times. The genes are TRBV7-8 and TRBJ1-1, with 12 bases identical to TRBD1. The V gene's germline CDR1 is SGHVS and CDR2 FQNEAQ. Unmatched junction bases numbered 11, after V lost 5 bases and J lost 4 bases. The CDR3 covers 17 residues. The CDR3 nucleotides read TGTGCCAGCAGCCCCGGGGACAGGGGGCAGGGTGGCACTGAAGCTTTCTTT. Protein sequence: CASSPGDRGQGGTEAFF.

The rearrangement links TRBV2 to TRBJ2-5; 10 nucleotides match TRBD1. The CDR3 is 17 amino acids. Germline V lookup: CDR1 SNHLY, CDR2 FYNNEI. The ends lost 6 bases at V and 7 bases at J; junction bases unmatched: 17. Here the CDR3 reads CASSPGQGTLSAGTQYF. The CDR3 coding sequence is TGTGCCAGCAGCCCGGGACAGGGGACCCTCAGTGCAGGGACCCAGTACTTC.

The chain employs TRBV4-1 and TRBJ1-3; D is perhaps TRBD1 (5 bases). The CDR3 has 18 residues. Germline CDR1 reads MGHRA; CDR2 reads YSYEKL. Trimming shortened V by 5 bases and J by 0 bases, and 20 bases separated the two germline ends. CDR3 sequence (DNA): TGCGCCAGCAGCAAGGAAGGCGGGGGTCCGAACTCTGGAAACACCATATATTTT. Its translation: CASSKEGGGPNSGNTIYF.

The chain uses TRBV28 and TRBJ1-6, with TRBD1 identical over 7 bases. CDR1 and CDR2 from the germline V gene are MDHEN and SYDVKM. The ends lost 3 bases at V and 5 bases at J; junction bases unmatched: 4. The CDR3 runs 15 residues. CDR3 region: CASSLSGQNNSPLHF. The DNA of the CDR3 is TGTGCCAGCAGTTTGTCGGGACAGAATAATTCACCCCTCCACTTT.

This clone was detected only a few times. This CDR3 is also generated by other DNA sequences in the sample. The chain carries TRBV5-4 and TRBJ1-5; no reliable D call. From germline, CDR1 is SGHNT and CDR2 YYREEE (reference sequence). The CDR3 extends over 14 amino acids. V lost 0 bases, J lost 3 bases, and 7 bases lay in between. The chain's CDR3 is CASSLGGYNQPQHF. CDR3 DNA: TGTGCCAGCAGCTTGGGGGGTTACAATCAGCCCCAGCATTTT.

J is TRBJ2-2 and V is TRBV6-4; 7 bases are a match to TRBD2. CDR3 size: 16 residues. V dropped 5 bases and J dropped 4; count of bases not matched to a gene: 10. Germline V gives CDR1 MRHNA, CDR2 SNTAGT. CDR3 loop: CASSTGSSGRTGELFF. CDR3 nucleotides: TGTGCCAGCAGTACGGGGAGTAGCGGGCGCACCGGGGAGCTGTTTTTT.

The rearrangement links TRBV27 to TRBJ1-2; 7 bases agree with TRBD1. The CDR3 is 15 amino acids. Losses at the gene ends were 3 bases for V and 6 bases for J; bases not matched to a gene: 10. Per the germline V gene, CDR1 is MNHEY and CDR2 is SMNVEV (reference sequence). The CDR3 sequence: CASSLRSGGTDGYTF. The CDR3 DNA reads as TGTGCCAGCAGTTTGAGATCAGGGGGAACGGATGGCTACACCTTC.

The V call is TRBV7-2, the J call TRBJ1-5; D unresolved. Germline CDR1 reads SGHTA; CDR2 reads FQGNSA. The V end lost 3 bases, the J end lost 1 base, and 7 bases lay between the germline ends. The length of the CDR3 is 14 residues. DNA for the CDR3: TGTGCCAGCAGCTTTTTTCCAAGCAATCAGCCCCAGCATTTT. This sequence encodes CASSFFPSNQPQHF.

This chain uses TRBV5-1 with TRBJ1-3; D gene unclear. From germline, CDR1 is SGHRS and CDR2 YFSETQ. The V and J ends lost 0 bases and 3 bases respectively, with 7 bases between them. The CDR3 length is 14 residues. CDR3 sequence (DNA): TGCGCCAGCAGCTTGGGTACCTTTGGAAACACCATATATTTT. It codes for CASSLGTFGNTIYF.